Listed below are T cell receptor beta chains from one sample, sequenced in a study of T cell responses to AZD1222 COVID-19 vaccine. Assay used: immunoSEQ multiplex PCR; TCRdb lists only in-frame clones, some missing. The sample has about 180,000 clones; roughly nine tenths are singletons. The sample consisted of peripheral blood, taken on day 0 of AZD1222 vaccination. The source is an adult in good health. Both conserved end residues are part of each CDR3. The D gene is left open where the match is weak. Clone size is stated in some rows and not others, as once, few, many or a class when expanded.

d_call j_call clone_size v_call cdr3_aa cdr3_nt
- TRBJ1-1 - TRBV18 CASSPGPQNTEAFF TGTGCCAGCTCCCCCGGACCGCAGAACACTGAAGCTTTCTTT
- TRBJ1-2 - TRBV7-2 CASSPRSPASYGYTF TGTGCCAGCAGCCCGAGATCACCAGCGTCCTATGGCTACACCTTC
- TRBJ2-2 - TRBV4-3 CASSQGSRGRAGELFF TGCGCCAGCAGCCAAGGTAGTCGTGGTCGCGCCGGGGAGCTGTTTTTT
- TRBJ2-7 - TRBV19 CASSYRVGYEQYF TGTGCCAGTAGCTACAGGGTAGGCTACGAGCAGTACTTC
TRBD1 TRBJ1-2 - TRBV4-1 CASSQDFGTLGQGDGYTF TGCGCCAGCAGCCAAGATTTTGGTACACTGGGACAGGGAGATGGCTACACCTTC
- TRBJ1-3 - TRBV7-2 CASSPTGNGNTIYF TGTGCCAGCAGCCCTACAGGGAATGGAAACACCATATATTTT
TRBD2 TRBJ2-7 - TRBV5-4 CASSLRLAGEQYF TGTGCCAGCAGCTTGAGACTAGCCGGCGAGCAGTACTTC
- TRBJ1-5 once TRBV5-1 CASSLAPGAQPQHF TGCGCCAGCAGCTTGGCTCCGGGGGCTCAGCCCCAGCATTTT
- TRBJ2-7 - TRBV4-3 CASSPGTLAYEQYF TGCGCCAGCAGCCCCGGGACGCTAGCCTACGAGCAGTACTTC
- TRBJ2-2 - TRBV15 CATSRDLKFTGELFF TGTGCCACCAGCAGAGATCTCAAATTCACCGGGGAGCTGTTTTTT
- TRBJ1-1 - TRBV30 CAWGGTTEAFF TGTGCCTGGGGGGGGACCACTGAAGCTTTCTTT
- TRBJ2-5 - TRBV9 CASSVVGQETQYF TGTGCCAGCAGCGTAGTCGGGCAAGAGACCCAGTACTTC
- TRBJ1-1 - TRBV24-1 CATSEEGMNTEAFF TGTGCCACCAGTGAGGAGGGCATGAACACTGAAGCTTTCTTT
TRBD1 TRBJ2-2 - TRBV9 CASSVQGASGELFF TGTGCCAGCAGCGTACAGGGGGCGTCCGGGGAGCTGTTTTTT
- TRBJ1-1 - TRBV27 CASSPRGNTEAFF TGTGCCAGCAGCCCCAGGGGGAACACTGAAGCTTTCTTT
TRBD1 TRBJ1-6 - TRBV18 CASSSSRQGFVSPLHF TGTGCCAGCTCAAGCTCTCGACAGGGCTTCGTTTCACCCCTCCACTTT
- TRBJ2-1 - TRBV11-2 CASSLGAGVRYNEQFF TGTGCCAGCAGCTTAGGAGCAGGGGTGAGATACAATGAGCAGTTCTTC